A selection of T cell receptor beta chains follows, all from one sample in a study of memory CD4+ T cells and cytomegalovirus serostatus. Some clones are missing from TCRdb's copy, which holds only in-frame ones; the method was immunoSEQ multiplex PCR. The sample has around 88,000 clones, 80% seen once. The sample was memory CD4+ T cells from blood. The source of these receptors is an adult in good health and CMV-seropositive. Each CDR3 is given with its conserved first and last residue. The D gene is left open where the match is weak. Only part of the rows carry a size: once, few, many, or a class if the clone is expanded.

D	size	V	J	DNA	CDR3
.	.	TRBV19	TRBJ1-2	TGTGCCAGTAGTATAGGTAACAGCTTCTATGGCTACACCTTC	CASSIGNSFYGYTF
TRBD1	.	TRBV19	TRBJ2-6	TGTGCCAGTAGTCTTACCCCACAGGGGACCGGGGCCAACGTCCTGACTTTC	CASSLTPQGTGANVLTF
.	.	TRBV18	TRBJ2-5	TGTGCCAGCTCAGATCTAGCTGAAACCGGAGAGACCCAGTACTTC	CASSDLAETGETQYF
.	.	TRBV15	TRBJ1-5	TGTGCCACCAGCAGATATGGTAGCAATCAGCCCCAGCATTTT	CATSRYGSNQPQHF
.	.	TRBV7-2	TRBJ2-7	TGTGCCAGCAGCCCGACAGGAGACCCCTACGAGCAGTACTTC	CASSPTGDPYEQYF
.	.	TRBV6-6	TRBJ1-1	TGTGCCAGCACCACCCCCGGGGCCACTGAAGCTTTCTTT	CASTTPGATEAFF
TRBD2	.	TRBV6-1	TRBJ2-1	TGTGCCAGCAGGGCCGGGACTAGCGGCTACAATGAGCAGTTCTTC	CASRAGTSGYNEQFF
.	once	TRBV28	TRBJ2-1	TGTGCCAGCACCCTCCCCCAGCGCGGCAATGAGCAGTTCTTC	CASTLPQRGNEQFF
TRBD1	.	TRBV28	TRBJ1-2	TGTGCCAGCAGTCCTCAGGCGGCAGGGGGGAGTATCTATGGCTACACCTTC	CASSPQAAGGSIYGYTF
.	.	TRBV6-6	TRBJ2-7	TGTGCCAGCAGTTATCGGGCAGATACCTACGAGCAGTACTTC	CASSYRADTYEQYF
TRBD2	.	TRBV9	TRBJ2-1	TGTGCCAGCAGCGTAGGTTCAGCGGGAGGATGGAATGAGCAGTTCTTC	CASSVGSAGGWNEQFF
.	.	TRBV5-6	TRBJ2-3	TGTGCCAGCAGCCTAGGGGCGGGTGGGGTGGATACGCAGTATTTT	CASSLGAGGVDTQYF
.	few	TRBV7-9	TRBJ2-7	TGTGCCAGCAGCTTGGGCAGGAGCTCCTACGAGCAGTACTTC	CASSLGRSSYEQYF
TRBD1	.	TRBV4-1	TRBJ1-3	TGCGCCAGCAGCCACCCCGGACAGGGGGCTGGAAACACCATATATTTT	CASSHPGQGAGNTIYF
TRBD1	.	TRBV18	TRBJ2-7	TGTGCCAGCTCATCACAACAGGGGTACGAGCAGTACTTC	CASSSQQGYEQYF
.	.	TRBV25-1	TRBJ2-3	TGTGCCAGCAGTGAATGGATAGTAGCGTGCACAGATACGCAGTATTTT	CASSEWIVACTDTQYF
TRBD1	.	TRBV10-3	TRBJ2-2	TGTGCCATCAGGAGACAGGGGGCCACCGGGGAGCTGTTTTTT	CAIRRQGATGELFF
.	.	TRBV15	TRBJ1-4	TGTGCCACCAGCAGAGGACCGACAACTAATGAAAAACTGTTTTTT	CATSRGPTTNEKLFF
TRBD2	.	TRBV4-1	TRBJ2-1	TGCGCCAGCAGCCCCCGTTGGGCGGGAGGGCCGGGTTCGAATGAGCAGTTCTTC	CASSPRWAGGPGSNEQFF
.	.	TRBV5-1	TRBJ2-2	TGCGCCAGCAGCTTGGCCACGCCTTCTAACCCCGGGGAGCTGTTTTTT	CASSLATPSNPGELFF
TRBD1	.	TRBV7-2	TRBJ1-3	TGTGCCAGCAGCTCCGACAGGGCCAACACCATATATTTT	CASSSDRANTIYF
.	.	TRBV12-5	TRBJ2-1	TGTGCTAGTGGTTTGTTTGATGAGCAGTTCTTC	CASGLFDEQFF
TRBD1	.	TRBV27	TRBJ2-3	TGTGCCAGCAGTTTAAAGGGGGCAAGCCAGGGCACGCAGTATTTT	CASSLKGASQGTQYF
.	few	TRBV11-2	TRBJ2-5	TGTGCCAGCAGCTTAGGGGACGCAGAGACCCAGTACTTC	CASSLGDAETQYF
.	.	TRBV30	TRBJ2-7	TGTGCCTGGAGCCCCTTTGGGCAGGTGGTCTACGAGCAGTACTTC	CAWSPFGQVVYEQYF
.	.	TRBV18	TRBJ2-2	TGTGCCAGCTCAGCGGAGCCTAGCGCCACCGGGGAGCTGTTTTTT	CASSAEPSATGELFF
.	.	TRBV6-1	TRBJ1-5	TGTGCCAGCAGTTCAACAGGGCCCAATCAGCCCCAGCATTTT	CASSSTGPNQPQHF
.	.	TRBV28	TRBJ1-2	TGTGCCAGCAGTTTATATGGAGACCTCGGGATTTATCGCTACACCTTC	CASSLYGDLGIYRYTF
.	.	TRBV2	TRBJ1-2	TGTGCCAGCAGTGAAGGTCTGGGGGCAGATGGCTACACCTTC	CASSEGLGADGYTF
.	few	TRBV29-1	TRBJ2-5	TGCAGCGCCCCCGGGGTCGGGGCAGAGACCCAGTACTTC	CSAPGVGAETQYF
.	.	TRBV25-1	TRBJ1-1	TGTGCCAGCAGTGAACAGGAGAACACTGAAGCTTTCTTT	CASSEQENTEAFF
.	.	TRBV18	TRBJ2-4	TGTGCCAGCTCACCTCCCTCCACAAGGGGCATTCAGTACTTC	CASSPPSTRGIQYF
.	once	TRBV28	TRBJ1-1	TGTGCCAGCATTAGACCCCAGAACACTGAAGCTTTCTTT	CASIRPQNTEAFF
TRBD2	.	TRBV5-4	TRBJ2-1	TGTGCCAGCAGACCGGGACTAGCGGGAGGGGGTGAGCAGTTCTTC	CASRPGLAGGGEQFF
TRBD2	once	TRBV5-4	TRBJ2-7	TGTGCCAGCAGCTTACGACTAGCGGGAGGCGACGAGCAGTACTTC	CASSLRLAGGDEQYF
TRBD1	few	TRBV5-1	TRBJ2-2	TGTGCCAGCAGCCTCCGGACAGGGGTTACCGGGGAGCTGTTTTTT	CASSLRTGVTGELFF
TRBD1	.	TRBV10-2	TRBJ2-7	TGCGCCAGCAGTGAGGGGCGAGGGGGGACAGGGGCCCACGAGCAGTACTTC	CASSEGRGGTGAHEQYF
.	.	TRBV27	TRBJ2-3	TGTGCCAGCGCACCGCAGGGCCCTGAGGCTACGCAGTATTTT	CASAPQGPEATQYF
.	.	TRBV4-2	TRBJ2-4	TGTGCCAGCAGCCAAGAGGCTAGTAGGGTCCCGTACTTC	CASSQEASRVPYF
.	.	TRBV27	TRBJ1-3	TGTGCCAGCAGACCGGGGACGGCTGGAAACACCATATATTTT	CASRPGTAGNTIYF
.	.	TRBV25-1	TRBJ1-1	TGTGCCAGCAGTGAACAGGGCGGTAGTGCTGAAGCTTTCTTT	CASSEQGGSAEAFF
.	.	TRBV5-1	TRBJ2-7	TGCGCCAGCAGCCGAATGGCTAGCCAGAATACTAACTACGAGCAGTACTTC	CASSRMASQNTNYEQYF
.	.	TRBV10-1	TRBJ1-4	TGCGCCAGCAGTGAGTCGAATTGGGGTGGTGAAAAACTGTTTTTT	CASSESNWGGEKLFF
.	.	TRBV30	TRBJ2-3	TGTGCCTGGGAGGTGGGGGGCACAGATACGCAGTATTTT	CAWEVGGTDTQYF
.	once	TRBV5-1	TRBJ2-2	TGCGCCAGCAGCCCTGAGGAGGGGGCTTACACCGGGGAGCTGTTTTTT	CASSPEEGAYTGELFF
TRBD1	.	TRBV5-1	TRBJ2-1	TGCGCCAGCAGCTCCCTACCAGGGGGCTCGGTCAATGAGCAGTTCTTC	CASSSLPGGSVNEQFF